The clone carrying this T cell receptor (beta chain) was seen a handful of times. This sample is part of a study of OX40 agonist ivuxolimab in advanced cancers. Assay: immunoSEQ multiplex PCR; the TCRdb copy retains only in-frame clones and omits some. The sample has fewer than 110,000 clones, around 93% seen once. Trimming took 4 bases from V and 8 from J, leaving 9 bases between them. The V gene's germline CDR1 is SGHNT and CDR2 YENEEA. The CDR3 covers 11 residues. The receptor was derived from an adult with an advanced solid tumor such as melanoma, head and neck, liver or kidney cancer. This chain uses TRBV11-3 with TRBJ2-7; D might be TRBD1 (6 bases). The sample in question was CD4+ or CD8+ T cells sorted from blood, obtained in a trial of the OX40 agonist ivuxolimab. The CDR3 nucleotides read TGTGCCAGCAGCTCGGGACATCAGCAGTACTTC. It translates to CASSSGHQQYF.